The 20 T cell receptor beta chains listed next were all sequenced from one sample in a study of blood T cell repertoires in COVID-19 (dated by TCRdb to 2018 to 2021). Libraries were constructed by the immunoSEQ multiplex PCR assay. The source is immuneACCESS, and TCRdb retained only in-frame sequences with V and J called. Part of the clones is not carried over; for the studies checked, unresolved V genes explain less than half of this, and the remainder is unexplained. Present in this sample are approximately 230,000 clones, about 91% of which were seen just once. The ten largest clonotypes hold about 5.9% of the sample. Sequencing was carried out using peripheral blood. The receptors stem from a woman in her thirties with COVID-19, enrolled during active disease.

CDR3 amino acids: CASGQGSRQPQHF. The CDR3 DNA follows: TGTGCCAGCGGACAGGGGTCACGTCAGCCCCAGCATTTT. V is TRBV19 and J is TRBJ1-5; TRBD1 aligns across 9 bases. Germline values: CDR1 LNHDA, CDR2 SQIVND (reference sequence). This CDR3 region has 13 residues. After removal of 9 bases from V and 6 bases from J, the junction contained 6 bases not matched to a gene.

The chain carries TRBV6-2 or TRBV6-3 and TRBJ2-2; weak D call: TRBD1 (5 bases). Germline V gene lookup returns CDR1 MNHEY and CDR2 SVGEGT. V was trimmed by 6 bases and J by 3 bases, leaving 11 bases between them. There are 14 residues in the CDR3. CDR3 region: CASSRTQDTGELFF. For the CDR3, the DNA is TGTGCCAGCAGCCGGACACAAGACACCGGGGAGCTGTTTTTT.

V and J are TRBV29-1 and TRBJ2-2; possible D gene TRBD2, 6 bases. CDR3 length: 14 amino acids. Looked up from germline, CDR1 is SQVTM and CDR2 is ANQGSEA. V lost 5 bases, J lost 2 bases, and 12 bases lay in between. The CDR3, as DNA: TGCAGCGTTCGTGTCGGGGGTAACACCGGGGAGCTGTTTTTT. This gives the protein CSVRVGGNTGELFF.

As for this clone: The junction does not match germline at one end; this may be a read error. The genes are TRBV12-3 or TRBV12-4 and TRBJ2-7; TRBD1 aligns across 7 bases. The CDR3 has 11 residues. The CDR3 is CASSLEGAHDF. CDR3 nucleotides: TGTGCCAGCAGTTTAGAGGGGGCGCACGACTTC.

J is TRBJ1-1 and V is TRBV7-9; D may be TRBD1 (5 bases). V gave up 5 bases and J gave up 10 bases, with 17 bases separating them. Germline V CDR1 and CDR2: SEHNR, FQNEAQ (reference sequence). CDR3 length: 13 amino acids. This CDR3 is CASSAGQGMGAFF. The CDR3 DNA reads TGTGCCAGCAGCGCCGGGCAGGGCATGGGAGCTTTCTTT.

The table lists this clone with a few counts. This rearrangement joins TRBV24-1 to TRBJ2-2; TRBD2 matches 12 bases. This CDR3 contains 16 residues. Trimming removed 6 bases from V and 0 bases from J; junction bases left unmatched: 1. CDR1 is KGHDR, CDR2 SFDVKD, per germline. CDR3 region: CATSPSGRANTGELFF. The CDR3 bases are TGTGCCACCAGTCCTAGCGGGAGGGCGAACACCGGGGAGCTGTTTTTT.

The V and J genes are TRBV5-1 and TRBJ1-4, with 11 bases fitting TRBD1. With 4 bases clipped from V and 7 bases from J, the junction kept 3 bases outside the gene matches. CDR3 length equals 14 residues. Germline loops: CDR1 SGHRS, CDR2 YFSETQ. The DNA of the CDR3 is TGCGCCAGCAGCCACGGACAGGGGGCTGAAAAACTGTTTTTT. Translating it yields CASSHGQGAEKLFF. The whole variable domain, remainder taken from reference TRBV5-1 and TRBJ1-4, is KAGVTQTPRYLIKTRGQQVTLSCSPISGHRSVSWYQQTPGQGLQFLFEYFSETQRNKGNFPGRFSGRQFSNSRSEMNVSTLELGDSALYLCASSHGQGAEKLFFGSGTQLSVL.

J is TRBJ2-7 and V is TRBV19, with TRBD1 matching 7 bases. The germline V gene has CDR1 LNHDA and CDR2 SQIVND (reference sequence). The J segment lost 5 bases and the V segment lost 3 bases, leaving 7 bases of the junction unmatched. This CDR3 is built from 14 residues. CDR3 DNA sequence: TGTGCCAGTAGTATCGTCGTTAGGGGGCACGAGCAGTACGTC. Translated, it gives CASSIVVRGHEQYV.

This clone was seen a few times. The J gene is TRBJ1-2, the V gene TRBV2; a possible D gene is TRBD1 (6 bases). Trimming pared 6 bases from V and 8 bases from J, leaving 31 bases between. The CDR3 is 18 amino acids. The germline V gene has CDR1 SNHLY and CDR2 FYNNEI. CDR3 DNA sequence: TGTGCCAGCAGATGGGGACACCCGTCCCTTCCACTCTATGTAGGCTACACCTTC. This codes for CASRWGHPSLPLYVGYTF.

The chain recombines TRBV11-2 with TRBJ2-7; perhaps TRBD1 as D (5 bases). Germline V gene sequence: CDR1 SGHAT, CDR2 FQNNGV. CDR3 size: 11 residues. Trimming took off 4 bases at V and 12 bases at J, with 13 bases between the two ends. CDR3 nucleotide sequence: TGTGCCAGCAGCTCCAGGGCGGCTCGGTACTTC. Its translation: CASSSRAARYF.

The V call is TRBV6-5, the J call TRBJ2-7; 11 positions match TRBD1. Trimming cost V 6 bases and J 3 bases; bases outside gene matches: 1. This CDR3 spans 13 amino acids. Germline CDR1 and CDR2: MNHEY and SVGAGI. The CDR3 DNA follows: TGTGCCAGCAGGGGACAGGGGGTCTACGAGCAGTACTTC. Residues: CASRGQGVYEQYF.

This rearrangement joins TRBV9 to TRBJ2-3; 7 nucleotides line up with TRBD2. CDR1 is SGDLS, CDR2 YYNGEE, per germline. This CDR3 has 16 residues. The ends lost 2 bases at V and 5 bases at J; junction bases unmatched: 11. The CDR3 DNA reads TGTGCCAGCAGCGTCGCTAGCGGAATGTCAGGAGATACGCAGTATTTT. This sequence encodes CASSVASGMSGDTQYF.

The V gene is TRBV13, the J gene TRBJ1-1, with 7 bases fitting TRBD1. The CDR3 sequence is 14 residues long. The V segment lost 3 bases and the J segment 4 bases; nucleotides outside the gene matches: 5. Germline V gene data show CDR1 as PRHDT and CDR2 as FYEKMQ (reference sequence). The DNA of the CDR3 is TGTGCCAGCAGCTTTACAGGGGATGGCACTGAAGCTTTCTTT. Protein sequence: CASSFTGDGTEAFF.

The chain recombines TRBV6-2 or TRBV6-3 with TRBJ1-2; the match to TRBD1 covers 9 bases. Looked up from germline, CDR1 is MNHEY and CDR2 is SVGEGT. V lost 5 bases to trimming and J lost 7 bases; unmatched junction nucleotides: 8. This CDR3 comprises 14 residues. The CDR3 sequence is CASSPSWGQGGYTF. CDR3 nucleotides: TGTGCCAGCAGTCCCTCCTGGGGACAGGGTGGCTACACCTTC.

The V call is TRBV24-1, the J call TRBJ2-7, with 9 bases lining up with TRBD2. J lost 1 base, V lost 5 bases, and 11 bases had no gene match. The CDR3 totals 17 residues. CDR1 and CDR2 (germline): KGHDR, SFDVKD. The CDR3 reads CATSGPLAGAGSYEQYF. DNA for the CDR3: TGTGCCACCAGTGGACCCTTAGCGGGGGCGGGTTCCTACGAGCAGTACTTC.

The rearrangement links TRBV10-1 to TRBJ1-4; no clear D. The CDR3 totals 14 residues. Germline V gives CDR1 WNHNN, CDR2 SYGVQD (reference sequence). V shed 4 bases and J shed 4 bases, with 10 bases lying between them. CDR3 residues: CASSVGGNNEKLFF. The CDR3 bases are TGCGCCAGCAGTGTCGGAGGGAATAATGAAAAACTGTTTTTT.

This clone was recorded only once. V gene TRBV6-1 combines with J gene TRBJ2-3; 10 nucleotides align to TRBD2. The CDR3 sequence is 16 residues long. With 1 base clipped from V and 2 bases from J, the junction kept 3 bases outside the gene matches. Germline V CDR1 and CDR2: MNHNS, SASEGT. CDR3 amino acids: CASSEVLAGNTDTQYF. CDR3 sequence (DNA): TGTGCCAGCAGTGAAGTACTAGCGGGAAACACAGATACGCAGTATTTT.

V usage is TRBV24-1 and J usage is TRBJ2-2, with D maybe TRBD2 (6 bases). The CDR3 covers 17 residues. The V gene's germline CDR1 is KGHDR and CDR2 SFDVKD. The V gene lost 4 bases and the J gene lost 3 bases, with 17 bases spanning the gap. The CDR3 DNA reads as TGTGCCACCAGTGACATAACGAGGGAGGAGGACACCGGGGAGCTGTTTTTT. Its protein is CATSDITREEDTGELFF.

This chain uses TRBV7-9 with TRBJ1-3, with D tentatively TRBD1 (6 bases). The CDR3 consists of 16 residues. Trimming left V 5 bases short and J 2 bases short, with 16 bases between. Germline V gene sequence: CDR1 SEHNR, CDR2 FQNEAQ (reference sequence). The CDR3 sequence: CASSVTGRGTGNTIYF. CDR3 coding DNA: TGTGCCAGCAGCGTTACAGGGAGAGGAACTGGAAACACCATATATTTT.

The chain is built from TRBV15 and TRBJ1-1; 8 positions match TRBD1. J was trimmed by 8 bases and V by 0 bases; bases with no gene match: 2. This CDR3 is built from 13 residues. Germline V gene lookup returns CDR1 LNHNV and CDR2 YYDKDF (reference sequence). Here the CDR3 DNA reads TGTGCCACCAGCAGAGAAAGGGACAGGGAAGCTTTCTTT. It translates to CATSRERDREAFF.